These 7 T cell receptor beta chains were sequenced from one sample in a study of blood T cell repertoires in COVID-19. The method was immunoSEQ multiplex PCR; TCRdb's version includes in-frame clones alone and lacks a portion of them. The repertoire holds 300,000 to 350,000 clones, with around 87% as singletons. The sequenced material came from peripheral blood. The receptors stem from a woman in her forties or fifties with COVID-19, enrolled during active disease.

This clone was counted once. The CDR3 loop is CASSQGVSAGYTF. For the CDR3, the DNA is TGTGCCAGCAGCCAGGGCGTATCGGCTGGCTACACCTTC. V is TRBV3-1 (or the pseudogene TRBV3-2) and J is TRBJ1-2, with D unclear. V was cut by 3 bases and J by 7 bases, with 12 bases left in between. Germline assignment: CDR1 LGHDT and CDR2 YNNKEL (reference sequence). The CDR3 runs to 13 residues.

For the CDR3, the DNA is TGCAGTGCTAGGAGCCACGAGACCCAGTACTTC. As protein: CSARSHETQYF. The V and J genes are TRBV20-1 and TRBJ2-5; no clear D gene. Trimming removed 3 bases from V and 5 bases from J, with 7 bases in between. Germline loops: CDR1 DFQATT, CDR2 SNEGSKA (reference sequence). CDR3 length: 11 amino acids.

This clone was detected only once. V usage is TRBV5-1 and J usage is TRBJ1-6, with TRBD1 matching 8 bases. Losses at the gene ends were 0 bases for V and 7 bases for J; bases not matched to a gene: 3. CDR3 length: 15 amino acids. CDR1 and CDR2 (germline): SGHRS, YFSETQ. CDR3 coding DNA: TGCGCCAGCAGCTTGGACACAGGGGGGAATTCACCCCTCCACTTT. Protein: CASSLDTGGNSPLHF.

V and J are TRBV3-1 (or the pseudogene TRBV3-2) and TRBJ1-5; possibly TRBD1 for D (5 bases). The germline V gene has CDR1 LGHDT and CDR2 YNNKEL (reference sequence). Trimming took off 1 base at V and 1 base at J, with 5 bases between the two ends. CDR3 length: 14 amino acids. This CDR3 is CASSQGQSNQPQHF. CDR3 sequence (DNA): TGTGCCAGCAGCCAAGGACAGAGCAATCAGCCCCAGCATTTT.

V and J are TRBV5-1 and TRBJ2-1, with D perhaps TRBD2 (5 bases). Germline CDR1 is SGHRS and CDR2 is YFSETQ. The CDR3 consists of 14 residues. Trimming left V 6 bases short and J 6 bases short, with 16 bases between. CDR3 nucleotide sequence: TGCGCCAGCACCCGAGCGGATAGAAGCAATGAGCAGTTCTTC. Its protein product is CASTRADRSNEQFF.

This clone was seen only once. The V call is TRBV27, the J call TRBJ1-2, with D tentatively TRBD1 (6 bases). Trimming left V 2 bases short and J 4 bases short, with 17 bases between. Per germline, CDR1 MNHEY and CDR2 SMNVEV (reference sequence). This CDR3 comprises 16 residues. The chain's CDR3 is CASSLDSRGVLYGYTF. CDR3 sequence (DNA): TGTGCCAGCAGTTTAGACTCCAGGGGTGTCCTCTATGGCTACACCTTC.

CDR3 nucleotides: TGTGCCAGCAGCTTTTTATACACTGAAGCTTTCTTT. Its translation: CASSFLYTEAFF. This chain connects TRBV7-2 to TRBJ1-1, with unresolved D. V lost 3 bases and J 3 bases, leaving 5 bases between the germline ends. The length of the CDR3 is 12 residues. The germline gives CDR1 SGHTA, CDR2 FQGNSA. Combining the CDR3 with reference TRBV7-2 and TRBJ1-1 gives the whole variable domain GAGVSQSPSNKVTEKGKDVELRCDPISGHTALYWYRQSLGQGLEFLIYFQGNSAPDKSGLPSDRFSAERTGGSVSTLTIQRTQQEDSAVYLCASSFLYTEAFFGQGTRLTVV.